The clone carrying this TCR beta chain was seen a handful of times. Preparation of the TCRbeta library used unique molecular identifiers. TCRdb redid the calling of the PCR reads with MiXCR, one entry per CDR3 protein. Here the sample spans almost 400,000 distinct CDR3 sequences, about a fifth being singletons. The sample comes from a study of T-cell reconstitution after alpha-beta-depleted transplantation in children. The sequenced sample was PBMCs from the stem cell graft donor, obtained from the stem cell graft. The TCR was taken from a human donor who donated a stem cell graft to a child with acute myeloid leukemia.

The CDR3 DNA sequence: TGCAGTGCTAGCTGGACCGGGGGGGACGAGACCCAGTACTTC. This encodes CSASWTGGDETQYF. The chain couples TRBV20-1 to TRBJ2-5; TRBD2 agrees at 8 bases. V was pared by 3 bases and J by 5 bases, with 8 bases of the junction left unmatched. This CDR3 is 14 amino acids long. Germline loops: CDR1 DFQATT, CDR2 SNEGSKA (reference sequence).